The 15 T cell receptor beta chains presented below share a single source sample, sequenced in a study of cytomegalovirus exposure and HLA in healthy donors. The PCR used 60 Vbeta and 13 Jbeta primers. Libraries were prepared by immunoSEQ multiplex PCR; TCRdb keeps only in-frame clonotypes and omits some of them. Of fewer than 150,000 clones listed, around 70% were seen once; the top ten hold around 4%. Sequenced: PBMCs. Every receptor here comes from a woman in her thirties or forties in good health and CMV-seronegative.

The chain uses TRBV5-1 and TRBJ2-7; 9 bases are shared with TRBD2. Germline lookup yields CDR1 SGHRS and CDR2 YFSETQ. The V and J ends lost 4 bases and 2 bases, in that order; junction bases with no gene match: 7. CDR3 size: 15 residues. CDR3 nucleotide sequence: TGCGCCAGCAGCGAAGCTAGCGGGGTAGCCTACGAGCAGTACTTC. This translates into CASSEASGVAYEQYF.

The chain employs TRBV5-1 and TRBJ2-1; D possibly corresponds to TRBD2 (5 bases). V was shortened by 5 bases and J by 8 bases, with 17 bases between the two germline ends. Germline CDR1 reads SGHRS; CDR2 reads YFSETQ. The CDR3 has 14 residues. CDR3 in amino acids: CASSGGMDRDEQFF. The CDR3 DNA sequence: TGCGCCAGCAGTGGAGGCATGGATCGGGATGAGCAGTTCTTC.

This rearrangement joins TRBV18 to TRBJ2-4; the match to TRBD1 covers 9 bases. Germline V lookup: CDR1 KGHSH, CDR2 LQKENI. The CDR3 spans 14 residues. J gave up 3 bases and V 3 bases, and 0 bases lay outside the gene matches. The CDR3 DNA reads as TGTGCCAGCTCACCGGACAGGGGCAAAAACATTCAGTACTTC. This codes for CASSPDRGKNIQYF.

The chain uses TRBV7-2 and TRBJ1-4; D is uncertain. Deletions cut 1 base from V and 5 bases from J, with 11 bases between. Per germline, CDR1 SGHTA and CDR2 FQGNSA. The CDR3 runs 15 residues. CDR3 sequence reads: CASSLGASQNEKLFF. The CDR3 coding sequence is TGTGCCAGCAGCTTAGGGGCCAGCCAAAATGAAAAACTGTTTTTT.

The V call is TRBV5-4, the J call TRBJ1-4; 10 bases line up with TRBD1. V shed 4 bases and J 8 bases; nucleotides not matched to a gene: 8. Germline V gene sequence: CDR1 SGHNT, CDR2 YYREEE (reference sequence). The CDR3 runs to 15 residues. The CDR3 DNA sequence: TGTGCCAGCAGCCGTCCGGGACAGGGGACCGAAAAACTGTTTTTT. Protein product: CASSRPGQGTEKLFF.

The chain couples TRBV4-2 to TRBJ2-7; 7 positions agree with TRBD1. Germline values: CDR1 LGHNA, CDR2 YNFKEQ. CDR3 length: 14 amino acids. After removal of 8 bases from V and 3 bases from J, the junction contained 10 bases not matched to a gene. The CDR3 DNA reads TGTGCCAGCGGGTGGAGGACAGGAGACTACGAGCAGTACTTC. Translating gives CASGWRTGDYEQYF.

The gene calls are TRBV5-4 and TRBJ1-5; the match to TRBD1 covers 7 bases. Looked up from germline, CDR1 is SGHNT and CDR2 is YYREEE (reference sequence). The CDR3 is made up of 15 amino acids. The trim removed 4 bases at V and 0 bases at J, leaving 4 bases unmatched. CDR3 in DNA: TGTGCCAGCAGCCCCGGGACAGATAGCAATCAGCCCCAGCATTTT. It encodes CASSPGTDSNQPQHF.

This chain connects TRBV5-6 to TRBJ2-3, with D possibly being TRBD1 (6 bases). V gave up 2 bases and J gave up 2 bases, with 12 bases separating them. The CDR3 is 15 amino acids. Germline CDR1 is SGHDT and CDR2 is YYEEEE. CDR3 coding DNA: TGTGCCAGCAGCTTACAGGGACCGACCACAGATACGCAGTATTTT. This gives the protein CASSLQGPTTDTQYF.

V usage is TRBV9 and J usage is TRBJ2-1, with 8 bases lining up with TRBD2. V lost 0 bases to trimming and J lost 3 bases; unmatched junction nucleotides: 2. The CDR3 sequence is 15 residues long. In germline, CDR1 is SGDLS, CDR2 YYNGEE. The CDR3 protein is CASSVDSGSYNEQFF. CDR3 coding DNA: TGTGCCAGCAGCGTAGACAGCGGGAGCTACAATGAGCAGTTCTTC.

The rearrangement uses TRBV7-2 and TRBJ2-7; 9 nucleotides match TRBD2. Germline values: CDR1 SGHTA, CDR2 FQGNSA. Trimming at V came to 2 bases and at J to 3 bases, leaving 5 bases not matched to a gene. The length of the CDR3 is 15 residues. CDR3 bases: TGTGCCAGCAGCTTATCGACTAGCGGAATCTACGAGCAGTACTTC. Encoded protein: CASSLSTSGIYEQYF.

CDR3 amino acids: CASSGRETSGGSYNEQFF. The CDR3 DNA sequence: TGTGCCAGCAGCGGCCGAGAGACTAGCGGGGGGTCCTACAATGAGCAGTTCTTC. This sequence joins TRBV7-3 and TRBJ2-1, with 13 bases aligning to TRBD2. Germline lookup yields CDR1 SGHTA and CDR2 FQGTGA. V lost 5 bases, J lost 1 base, and 8 bases stayed unmatched. CDR3 length: 18 residues.

V gene TRBV6-5 combines with J gene TRBJ2-3; no firm D call. There are 16 residues in the CDR3. V was pared by 0 bases and J by 0 bases, with 10 bases between. Germline CDR1 is MNHEY and CDR2 is SVGAGI. Written as DNA, the CDR3 is TGTGCCAGCAGTTACTCGAGAAGACTTAGCACAGATACGCAGTATTTT. This sequence encodes CASSYSRRLSTDTQYF.

The rearrangement uses TRBV6-6 and TRBJ1-5; TRBD1 aligns across 7 bases. Germline values: CDR1 MNHNY, CDR2 SVGAGI (reference sequence). Trimming at V came to 8 bases and at J to 2 bases, leaving 12 bases not matched to a gene. The CDR3 is 16 amino acids. The CDR3 DNA follows: TGTGCCAGCCAAAATCGACAGGGTCATGGCAATCAGCCCCAGCATTTT. The encoded protein is CASQNRQGHGNQPQHF.

Only one count was recorded for this clone. At one end, the junction sequence differs from germline, possibly due to a read error. J is TRBJ2-3 and V is TRBV7-7, with D perhaps matching TRBD1 (6 bases). Germline V lookup: CDR1 SSHAT, CDR2 FNYEAQ (reference sequence). The CDR3 extends over 12 amino acids. The CDR3 here is CASSAEGGTQYF. CDR3 DNA sequence: TGTGCTAGCAGCGCCGAAGGGGGTACGCAGTATTTT.

DNA of the CDR3: TGTGCCAGCAGGGAAGAGCCGGGGTACGCAGATACGCAGTATTTT. Encoded protein: CASREEPGYADTQYF. The chain joins TRBV5-6 to TRBJ2-3, with TRBD2 as a possible D gene (5 bases). Per the germline V gene, CDR1 is SGHDT and CDR2 is YYEEEE. The CDR3 runs to 15 residues. The germline V and J ends were trimmed by 5 bases and 4 bases, with 17 bases remaining between them.